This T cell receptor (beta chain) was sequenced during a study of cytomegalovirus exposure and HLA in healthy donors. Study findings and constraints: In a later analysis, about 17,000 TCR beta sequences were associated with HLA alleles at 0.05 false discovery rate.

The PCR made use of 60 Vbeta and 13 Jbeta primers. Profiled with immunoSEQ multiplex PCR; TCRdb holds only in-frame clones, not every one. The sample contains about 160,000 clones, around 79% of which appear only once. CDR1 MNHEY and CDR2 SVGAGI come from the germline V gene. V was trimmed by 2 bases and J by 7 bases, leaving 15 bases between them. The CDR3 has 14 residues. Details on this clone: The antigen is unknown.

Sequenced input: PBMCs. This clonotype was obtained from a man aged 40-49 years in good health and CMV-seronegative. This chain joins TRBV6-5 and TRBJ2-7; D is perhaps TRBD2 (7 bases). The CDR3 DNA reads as TGTGCCAGCAGTTACCTGGGGGGGGCCCGGGAGCAGTACTTC. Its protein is CASSYLGGAREQYF.